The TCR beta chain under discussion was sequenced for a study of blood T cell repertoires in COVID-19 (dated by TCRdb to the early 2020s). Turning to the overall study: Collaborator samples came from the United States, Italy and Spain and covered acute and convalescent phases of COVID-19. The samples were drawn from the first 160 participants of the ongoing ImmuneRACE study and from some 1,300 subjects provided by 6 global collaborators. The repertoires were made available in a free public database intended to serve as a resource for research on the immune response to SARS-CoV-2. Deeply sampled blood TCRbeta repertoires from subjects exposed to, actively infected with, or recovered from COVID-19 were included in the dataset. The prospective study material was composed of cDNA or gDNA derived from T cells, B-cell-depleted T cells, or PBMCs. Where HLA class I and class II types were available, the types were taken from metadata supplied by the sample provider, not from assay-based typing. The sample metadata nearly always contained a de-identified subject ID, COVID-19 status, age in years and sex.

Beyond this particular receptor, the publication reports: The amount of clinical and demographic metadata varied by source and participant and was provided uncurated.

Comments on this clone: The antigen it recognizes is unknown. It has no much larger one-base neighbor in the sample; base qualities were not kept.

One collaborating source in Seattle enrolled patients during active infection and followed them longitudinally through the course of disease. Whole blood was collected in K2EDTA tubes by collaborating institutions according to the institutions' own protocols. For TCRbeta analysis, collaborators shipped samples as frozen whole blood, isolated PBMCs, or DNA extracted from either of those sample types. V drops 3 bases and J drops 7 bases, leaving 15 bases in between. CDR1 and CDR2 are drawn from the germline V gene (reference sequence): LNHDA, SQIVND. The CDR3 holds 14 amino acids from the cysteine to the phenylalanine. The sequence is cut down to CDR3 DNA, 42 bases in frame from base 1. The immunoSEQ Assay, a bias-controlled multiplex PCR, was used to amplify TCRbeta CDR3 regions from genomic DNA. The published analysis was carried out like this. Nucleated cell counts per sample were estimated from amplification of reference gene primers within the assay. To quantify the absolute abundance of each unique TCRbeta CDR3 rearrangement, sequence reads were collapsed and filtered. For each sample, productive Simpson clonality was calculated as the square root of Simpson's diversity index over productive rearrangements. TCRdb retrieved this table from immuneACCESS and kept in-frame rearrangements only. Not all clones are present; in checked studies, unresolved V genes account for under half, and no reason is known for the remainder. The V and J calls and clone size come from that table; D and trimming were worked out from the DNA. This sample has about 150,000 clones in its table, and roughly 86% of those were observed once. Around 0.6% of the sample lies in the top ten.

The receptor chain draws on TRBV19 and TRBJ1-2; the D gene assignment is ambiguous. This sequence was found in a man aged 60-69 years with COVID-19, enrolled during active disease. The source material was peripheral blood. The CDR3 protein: CASSIELLAGGYTF. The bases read TGTGCCAGTAGTATCGAACTTTTAGCGGGTGGCTACACCTTC.